This entry lists 29 T cell receptor beta chains sequenced from one sample in a study of blood T cell repertoires in COVID-19 (dated by TCRdb to 2020 to 2022). Receptor libraries were prepared by the immunoSEQ multiplex PCR assay. TCRdb provides this immuneACCESS table in a form limited to in-frame rearrangements. Some clones are lacking; in checked studies, under half of them reflect an unresolved V gene, and why the rest are absent is not known. The sample table holds more than 95,000 clones, of which roughly four fifths were seen once. 4.1% of the sample comes from the top ten. Sequenced input: peripheral blood. The receptors here all came from a man aged 60-69 years with acute or convalescent COVID-19.

The rearrangement uses TRBV30 and TRBJ2-2; possible D gene TRBD2, 7 bases. The CDR3 is 15 amino acids. Trimming shortened V by 0 bases and J by 7 bases, and 15 bases separated the two germline ends. The germline gives CDR1 GTSNPN, CDR2 SVGIG (reference sequence). The CDR3, as DNA: TGTGCCTGGAGTGTTGGTGGGGGGGCAAGCGGGGAGCTGTTTTTT. This gives the protein CAWSVGGGASGELFF. Full variable domain (missing parts from reference TRBV30 and TRBJ2-2): SQTIHQWPATLVQPVGSPLSLECTVEGTSNPNLYWYRQAAGRGLQLLFYSVGIGQISSEVPQNLSASRPQDRQFILSSKKLLLSDSGFYLCAWSVGGGASGELFFGEGSRLTVL.

This clone was counted only a few times. This sequence joins TRBV5-8 and TRBJ2-1, with D perhaps matching TRBD1 (6 bases). This CDR3 comprises 15 residues. Trimming cost V 4 bases and J 4 bases, with 15 bases left between them. The germline V gene encodes CDR1 SGHTS and CDR2 YDEGEE. In nucleotides, the CDR3 is TGTGCCAGCAGCCAAGGACAGTTCCTATACAATGAGCAGTTCTTC. This codes for CASSQGQFLYNEQFF.

This chain uses TRBV30 with TRBJ2-1; perhaps TRBD2 as D (5 bases). Germline lookup yields CDR1 GTSNPN and CDR2 SVGIG (reference sequence). The CDR3 loop spans 12 amino acids. With 4 bases removed from V and 7 bases from J, the gap between germline ends came to 11 bases. CDR3 nucleotides: TGTGCCTGGACGAGGGTGGGGAATGAGCAGTTCTTC. Translating it yields CAWTRVGNEQFF. Using reference TRBV30 and TRBJ2-1 for the parts outside the CDR3, the full variable domain is SQTIHQWPATLVQPVGSPLSLECTVEGTSNPNLYWYRQAAGRGLQLLFYSVGIGQISSEVPQNLSASRPQDRQFILSSKKLLLSDSGFYLCAWTRVGNEQFFGPGTRLTVL.

The chain combines TRBV5-1 with TRBJ1-2, with 11 bases identical to TRBD1. Per the germline V gene, CDR1 is SGHRS and CDR2 is YFSETQ. Trimming took 0 bases from V and 8 from J; bases not matched to a gene: 3. The CDR3 has 14 amino acids. The CDR3 DNA follows: TGCGCCAGCAGCTTGGGGACAGGGGGCAAAGGCTACACCTTC. It yields the protein CASSLGTGGKGYTF.

This sequence joins TRBV29-1 and TRBJ1-1; possible D gene TRBD1, 5 bases. The germline V gene encodes CDR1 SQVTM and CDR2 ANQGSEA. CDR3 length: 12 residues. Trimming left V 5 bases short and J 1 base short, with 8 bases between. CDR3 sequence reads: CSVRQGNTEAFF. As DNA, the CDR3 is TGCAGCGTTAGGCAGGGGAACACTGAAGCTTTCTTT.

This clone was seen repeatedly, ten times or more. This chain connects TRBV2 to TRBJ1-1, with a possible D match to TRBD1 (5 bases). The CDR3 spans 12 residues. The ends were cut back, 9 bases at V and 1 base at J, with 9 bases in the middle. CDR1 and CDR2 from the germline V gene are SNHLY and FYNNEI. The DNA of the CDR3 is TGTGCCAGTGGCGGGGGGAACACTGAAGCTTTCTTT. It specifies CASGGGNTEAFF.

J is TRBJ1-5 and V is TRBV4-1; D gene unclear. Between the trimmed V and J ends, which lost 2 bases and 0 bases, there was a span of 8 bases. The CDR3 is made up of 15 amino acids. The V gene's germline CDR1 is MGHRA and CDR2 YSYEKL. Here the CDR3 DNA reads TGCGCCAGCAGCCAAAAACCAGATAGCAATCAGCCCCAGCATTTT. Translation gives CASSQKPDSNQPQHF.

The chain is built from TRBV5-1 and TRBJ1-2, with unresolved D. The CDR3 is 13 amino acids. Germline lookup yields CDR1 SGHRS and CDR2 YFSETQ. The ends were cut back, 7 bases at V and 4 bases at J, with 14 bases in the middle. CDR3 coding DNA: TGCGCCAGCTCTCCAGAATCAGTCTATGGCTACACCTTC. Its protein is CASSPESVYGYTF.

This clone was seen a handful of times. The gene calls are TRBV27 and TRBJ2-2; 11 bases are shared with TRBD2. The CDR3 runs to 15 residues. With V trimmed by 4 bases and J by 4 bases, 2 bases remained unmatched. The germline gives CDR1 MNHEY, CDR2 SMNVEV (reference sequence). The CDR3 nucleotides are TGTGCCAGCAGTTATACTAGCGGGGGCACCGGGGAGCTGTTTTTT. Amino acids: CASSYTSGGTGELFF.

The rearrangement links TRBV25-1 to TRBJ1-3, with 7 bases fitting TRBD1. V was pared by 9 bases and J by 0 bases, with 14 bases of the junction left unmatched. The germline gives CDR1 MGHDK, CDR2 SYGVNS. The CDR3 is made up of 17 amino acids. The CDR3 DNA reads TGTGCCAGACAGGGGCTAAGCATTCCATTCTCTGGAAACACCATATATTTT. Its translation is CARQGLSIPFSGNTIYF.

V gene TRBV7-8 combines with J gene TRBJ2-1, with a possible D match to TRBD2 (5 bases). The V and J ends lost 3 bases and 0 bases respectively, with 12 bases between them. The CDR3 runs 16 residues. CDR1 and CDR2 (germline): SGHVS, FQNEAQ. This CDR3 is CASSFGRTRSYNEQFF. The CDR3 DNA reads as TGTGCCAGCAGCTTCGGAAGGACTCGCTCCTACAATGAGCAGTTCTTC.

V gene TRBV7-9 combines with J gene TRBJ2-2; D is undetermined. Germline V gene lookup returns CDR1 SEHNR and CDR2 FQNEAQ (reference sequence). The ends were cut back, 5 bases at V and 9 bases at J, with 10 bases in the middle. The CDR3 has 12 amino acids. The CDR3 reads CASSPQARELFF. In nucleotides, the CDR3 is TGTGCCAGCAGCCCCCAAGCGCGGGAGCTGTTTTTT.

This sequence joins TRBV5-1 and TRBJ1-2; 9 nucleotides match TRBD1. This CDR3 is 14 amino acids long. V trimming: 3 bases; J trimming: 4 bases; junction bases outside the gene matches: 4. Germline assignment: CDR1 SGHRS and CDR2 YFSETQ. The CDR3 region is CASSSQTGGYGYTF. CDR3 nucleotide sequence: TGCGCCAGCAGCTCACAGACAGGGGGCTATGGCTACACCTTC.

In this sample, this clone turned up once. J is TRBJ1-2 and V is TRBV9, with D perhaps TRBD1 (5 bases). In germline, CDR1 is SGDLS, CDR2 YYNGEE. CDR3 length: 18 residues. The V end lost 0 bases, the J end lost 4 bases, and 22 bases lay between the germline ends. CDR3 bases: TGTGCCAGCAGCGTAGATTCGGTGGGGCACGGAGCCTTCTATGGCTACACCTTC. Translated: CASSVDSVGHGAFYGYTF. The full variable domain, completed using reference TRBV9 and TRBJ1-2, is DSGVTQTPKHLITATGQRVTLRCSPRSGDLSVYWYQQSLDQGLQFLIQYYNGEERAKGNILERFSAQQFPDLHSELNLSSLELGDSALYFCASSVDSVGHGAFYGYTFGSGTRLTVV.

The rearrangement links TRBV5-8 to TRBJ1-2, with TRBD1 matching over 7 bases. This CDR3 is built from 14 residues. Germline V gene sequence: CDR1 SGHTS, CDR2 YDEGEE. V shed 0 bases and J 5 bases; nucleotides not matched to a gene: 4. Here the CDR3 reads CASSLGPGQYGYTF. The CDR3 coding sequence is TGTGCCAGCAGCTTGGGCCCGGGACAGTATGGCTACACCTTC. Supplemented by reference TRBV5-8 and TRBJ1-2, the full variable domain reads EAGVTQSPTHLIKTRGQQATLRCSPISGHTSVYWYQQALGLGLQFLLWYDEGEERNRGNFPPRFSGRQFPNYSSELNVNALELEDSALYLCASSLGPGQYGYTFGSGTRLTVV.

The chain employs TRBV7-2 and TRBJ2-3; D is possibly TRBD2 (5 bases). The ends were cut back, 8 bases at V and 14 bases at J, with 20 bases in the middle. Germline CDR1 reads SGHTA; CDR2 reads FQGNSA. The CDR3 length is 12 residues. CDR3 region: CASSEGPGTPYF. The DNA of the CDR3 is TGTGCCAGCTCCGAGGGTCCGGGAACTCCGTATTTT.

In its sample, this clone was seen a few times. The chain links TRBV15 to TRBJ1-5, with 7 bases that match TRBD1. This CDR3 comprises 13 residues. After removal of 5 bases from V and 5 bases from J, the junction contained 3 bases not matched to a gene. Germline V CDR1 and CDR2: LNHNV, YYDKDF (reference sequence). The CDR3 sequence is CATSGDSYQPQHF. DNA of the CDR3: TGTGCCACCAGCGGGGACAGTTATCAGCCCCAGCATTTT.

This sequence joins TRBV5-1 and TRBJ2-1, with 13 nucleotides matching TRBD2. Germline assignment: CDR1 SGHRS and CDR2 YFSETQ. V shed 3 bases and J 0 bases; nucleotides not matched to a gene: 3. The CDR3 loop spans 17 amino acids. In nucleotides, the CDR3 is TGCGCCAGCAGCTCGACTAGCGGGGGGTACTCCTACAATGAGCAGTTCTTC. The encoded protein is CASSSTSGGYSYNEQFF.

CDR3 residues: CASRDRAGNQPQHF. The DNA of the CDR3 is TGTGCCAGCAGAGACAGGGCTGGCAATCAGCCCCAGCATTTT. The V call is TRBV2, the J call TRBJ1-5, with 7 bases matching TRBD1. Germline trimming cut 6 bases from V and 2 bases from J; bases unmatched to any gene: 4. Germline CDR1 SNHLY, CDR2 FYNNEI. The CDR3 has 14 residues.

This sequence joins TRBV9 and TRBJ2-1, with 7 bases lining up with TRBD2. Trimming cost V 0 bases and J 5 bases; bases outside gene matches: 11. In germline, CDR1 is SGDLS, CDR2 YYNGEE. The CDR3 has 17 residues. The chain's CDR3 is CASSVGLAARGNNEQFF. CDR3 coding DNA: TGTGCCAGCAGCGTAGGGCTAGCGGCCCGCGGAAACAATGAGCAGTTCTTC.

This clone turned up a few times. The chain uses TRBV10-3 and TRBJ2-6, with 11 bases that match TRBD1. This CDR3 is 17 amino acids long. Germline loops: CDR1 ENHRY, CDR2 SYGVKD. Trimming at V came to 6 bases and at J to 4 bases, leaving 8 bases not matched to a gene. This chain's CDR3 is CAISGGQGAPGANVLTF. CDR3 bases: TGTGCCATCAGCGGTGGACAGGGGGCACCAGGGGCCAACGTCCTGACTTTC.

The chain recombines TRBV24-1 with TRBJ1-5, with no clear D. Germline V lookup: CDR1 KGHDR, CDR2 SFDVKD. V lost 4 bases and J lost 7, with 19 bases in between. The CDR3 has 16 residues. CDR3 sequence (DNA): TGTGCCACCAGTGAAGGCAAAGGAGGTTACGGGCAGCCCCAGCATTTT. It translates to CATSEGKGGYGQPQHF.

The V gene is TRBV14, the J gene TRBJ2-5; TRBD1 matches at 8 bases. The CDR3 sequence is 15 residues long. The germline V gene has CDR1 SGHDN and CDR2 FVKESK. V shed 4 bases and J 2 bases; nucleotides not matched to a gene: 6. In nucleotides, the CDR3 is TGTGCCAGCAGCCGGGGACAGGTCCTACAAGAGACCCAGTACTTC. Its protein is CASSRGQVLQETQYF. Drawing the rest from reference TRBV14 and TRBJ2-5, the complete variable domain is EAGVTQFPSHSVIEKGQTVTLRCDPISGHDNLYWYRRVMGKEIKFLLHFVKESKQDESGMPNNRFLAERTGGTYSTLKVQPAELEDSGVYFCASSRGQVLQETQYFGPGTRLLVL.

J is TRBJ2-1 and V is TRBV7-9, with D perhaps matching TRBD2 (6 bases). The V end lost 4 bases, the J end lost 3 bases, and 13 bases lay between the germline ends. This CDR3 is 15 amino acids long. Per germline, CDR1 SEHNR and CDR2 FQNEAQ (reference sequence). The CDR3 sequence is CASSSEGGVYNEQFF. The DNA for the CDR3 is TGTGCCAGCAGCTCCGAGGGCGGGGTCTACAATGAGCAGTTCTTC.

The CDR3 nucleotides are TGTGCCAGCTCTCCGCAACAGGGGAGTATGGCTAACTATGGCTACACCTTC. It codes for CASSPQQGSMANYGYTF. V usage is TRBV18 and J usage is TRBJ1-2, with 7 bases that match TRBD1. This CDR3 is 17 amino acids long. Germline CDR1 is KGHSH and CDR2 is LQKENI. J gave up 0 bases and V 6 bases, and 13 bases lay outside the gene matches.

This clone showed up just once. This chain joins TRBV12-5 and TRBJ2-5, with 8 positions matching TRBD2. Trimming removed 9 bases from V and 4 bases from J; junction bases left unmatched: 7. Germline V lookup: CDR1 LGHNT, CDR2 FRNRAP. The CDR3 sequence is 13 residues long. CDR3 nucleotides: TGTGCTAGGCGGGCGGGAGGCCCAGAGACCCAGTACTTC. Its protein product is CARRAGGPETQYF.

This clone was seen a few times. The chain couples TRBV30 to TRBJ1-6; no definite D call. The germline CDR1 and CDR2 sequences are GTSNPN and SVGIG (reference sequence). The CDR3 is 13 residues long. Deletions cut 4 bases from V and 3 bases from J, with 7 bases between. The CDR3 nucleotides are TGTGCCTGGATACCCGGCTATAATTCACCCCTCCACTTT. Encoded protein: CAWIPGYNSPLHF.

This chain uses TRBV9 with TRBJ2-1; TRBD2 aligns across 12 bases. From germline, CDR1 is SGDLS and CDR2 YYNGEE. The CDR3 runs 15 residues. The junction had 6 bases not matched to a gene; V was cut back by 2 bases and J by 9 bases. The chain's CDR3 is CASSVSSGRAAEQFF. CDR3 sequence (DNA): TGTGCCAGCAGCGTTTCTAGCGGGAGGGCCGCTGAGCAGTTCTTC. Variable domain in full (rest from reference TRBV9 and TRBJ2-1): DSGVTQTPKHLITATGQRVTLRCSPRSGDLSVYWYQQSLDQGLQFLIQYYNGEERAKGNILERFSAQQFPDLHSELNLSSLELGDSALYFCASSVSSGRAAEQFFGPGTRLTVL.

The chain couples TRBV5-4 to TRBJ1-2; perhaps TRBD1 as D (5 bases). The CDR3 has 15 residues. V lost 0 bases to trimming and J lost 4 bases, with 13 bases between them. Germline values: CDR1 SGHNT, CDR2 YYREEE (reference sequence). As DNA, the CDR3 is TGTGCCAGCAGCTTGGCTAATGTGGGGGGCTATGGCTACACCTTC. It encodes CASSLANVGGYGYTF.